The source of this TCR beta chain is a study of cytomegalovirus exposure and HLA in healthy donors. Study-level points and caveats: According to a later analysis, most TCR beta chains associated with CMV appeared HLA-restricted. Earlier analysis looked at TCR beta V segments, and most were productive about 87% or about 30% of the time.

The primer mix had 60 Vbeta and 13 Jbeta primers. Here immunoSEQ multiplex PCR was the method, and the copy in TCRdb shows in-frame clones only, minus some. Of approximately 180,000 clones listed, about 84% are singletons. The germline V gene encodes CDR1 SGDLS and CDR2 YYNGEE. The ends lost 3 bases at V and 4 bases at J; junction bases unmatched: 6. This CDR3 spans 15 amino acids. A note on this clone: What it recognizes is unknown.

The chain employs TRBV9 and TRBJ1-3; the match to TRBD1 covers 8 bases. Material for sequencing was PBMCs. The origin of this receptor is a man aged 18 to 35 in good health and CMV-seronegative. This CDR3 is CASSAQGDGGNTIYF. In DNA, the CDR3 is TGTGCCAGCAGCGCACAGGGGGACGGAGGAAACACCATATATTTT.